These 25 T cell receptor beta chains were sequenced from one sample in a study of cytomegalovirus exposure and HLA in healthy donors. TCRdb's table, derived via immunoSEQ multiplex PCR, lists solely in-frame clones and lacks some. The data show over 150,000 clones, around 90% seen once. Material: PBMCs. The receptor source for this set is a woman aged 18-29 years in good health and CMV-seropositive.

The CDR3 region is CASSLAGLSYEQYF. CDR3 DNA: TGTGCCAGCAGCTTAGCGGGCCTCTCCTACGAGCAGTACTTC. The genes are TRBV7-8 and TRBJ2-7, with D unclear. CDR3 size: 14 residues. Trimming left V 0 bases short and J 0 bases short, with 6 bases between. CDR1 is SGHVS, CDR2 FQNEAQ, per germline.

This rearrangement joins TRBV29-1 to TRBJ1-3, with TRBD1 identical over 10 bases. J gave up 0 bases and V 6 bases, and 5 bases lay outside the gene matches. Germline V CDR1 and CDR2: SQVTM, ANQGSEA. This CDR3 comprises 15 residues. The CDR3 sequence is CSVAGTGVSGNTIYF. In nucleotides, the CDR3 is TGCAGCGTCGCCGGGACAGGGGTCTCTGGAAACACCATATATTTT.

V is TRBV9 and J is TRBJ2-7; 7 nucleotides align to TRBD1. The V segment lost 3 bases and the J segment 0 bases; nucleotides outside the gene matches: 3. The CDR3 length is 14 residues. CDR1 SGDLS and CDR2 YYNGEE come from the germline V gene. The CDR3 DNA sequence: TGTGCCAGCAGCGCCTCAGGGGGCTCCTACGAGCAGTACTTC. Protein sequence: CASSASGGSYEQYF.

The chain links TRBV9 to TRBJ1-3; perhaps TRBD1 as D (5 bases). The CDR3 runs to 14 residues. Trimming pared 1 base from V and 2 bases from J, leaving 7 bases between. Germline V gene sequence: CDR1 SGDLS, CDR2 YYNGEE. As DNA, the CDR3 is TGTGCCAGCAGCGTACTAGGGGCTGGAAACACCATATATTTT. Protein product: CASSVLGAGNTIYF.

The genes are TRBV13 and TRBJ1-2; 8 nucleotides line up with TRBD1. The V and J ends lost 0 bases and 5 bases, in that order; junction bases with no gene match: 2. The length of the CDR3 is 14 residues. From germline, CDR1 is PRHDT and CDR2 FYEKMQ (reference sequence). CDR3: CASSLGQGVYGYTF. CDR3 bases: TGTGCCAGCAGCTTAGGACAGGGGGTATATGGCTACACCTTC. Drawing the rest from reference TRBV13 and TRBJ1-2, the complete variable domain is AAGVIQSPRHLIKEKRETATLKCYPIPRHDTVYWYQQGPGQDPQFLISFYEKMQSDKGSIPDRFSAQQFSDYHSELNMSSLELGDSALYFCASSLGQGVYGYTFGSGTRLTVV.

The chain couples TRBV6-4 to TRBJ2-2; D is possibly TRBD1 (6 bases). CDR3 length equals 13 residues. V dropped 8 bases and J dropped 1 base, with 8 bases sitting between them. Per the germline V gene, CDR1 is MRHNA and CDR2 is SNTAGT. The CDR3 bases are TGTGCCAGCTCACAGGGGAACACCGGGGAGCTGTTTTTT. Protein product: CASSQGNTGELFF.

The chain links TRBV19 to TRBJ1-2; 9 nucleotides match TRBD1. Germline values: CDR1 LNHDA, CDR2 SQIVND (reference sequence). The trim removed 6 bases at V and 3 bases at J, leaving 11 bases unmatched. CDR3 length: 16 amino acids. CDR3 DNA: TGTGCCAGTAGGGGGGGGACAGGGCATCCGGACTATGGCTACACCTTC. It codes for CASRGGTGHPDYGYTF.

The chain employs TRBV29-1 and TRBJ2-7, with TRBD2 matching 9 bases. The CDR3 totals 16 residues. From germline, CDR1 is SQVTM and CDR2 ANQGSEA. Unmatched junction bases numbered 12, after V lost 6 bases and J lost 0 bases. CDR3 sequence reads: CSVNYLSGGSSYEQYF. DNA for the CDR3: TGCAGCGTCAACTACCTTAGCGGGGGCAGCTCCTACGAGCAGTACTTC.

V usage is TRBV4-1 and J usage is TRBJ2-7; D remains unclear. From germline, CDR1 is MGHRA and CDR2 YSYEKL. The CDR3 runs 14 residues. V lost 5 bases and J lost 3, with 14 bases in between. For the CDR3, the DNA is TGCGCCAGCAGCGTAGATGAGGCTTTCTACGAGCAGTACTTC. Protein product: CASSVDEAFYEQYF.

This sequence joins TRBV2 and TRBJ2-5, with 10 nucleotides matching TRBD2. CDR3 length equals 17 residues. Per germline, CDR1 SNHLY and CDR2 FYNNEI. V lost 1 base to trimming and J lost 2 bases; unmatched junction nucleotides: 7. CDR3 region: CASSEGLAGVTQETQYF. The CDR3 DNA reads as TGTGCCAGCAGTGAAGGTCTAGCGGGAGTGACACAAGAGACCCAGTACTTC. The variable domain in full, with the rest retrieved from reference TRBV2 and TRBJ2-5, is EPEVTQTPSHQVTQMGQEVILRCVPISNHLYFYWYRQILGQKVEFLVSFYNNEISEKSEIFDDQFSVERPDGSNFTLKIRSTKLEDSAMYFCASSEGLAGVTQETQYFGPGTRLLVL.

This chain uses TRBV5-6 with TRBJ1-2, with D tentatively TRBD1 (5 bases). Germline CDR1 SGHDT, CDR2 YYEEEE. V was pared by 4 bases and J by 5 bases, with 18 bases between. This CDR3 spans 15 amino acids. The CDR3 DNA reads TGTGCCAGCAGCCAGCGAAAGACAGCTGAATATGGCTACACCTTC. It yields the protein CASSQRKTAEYGYTF.

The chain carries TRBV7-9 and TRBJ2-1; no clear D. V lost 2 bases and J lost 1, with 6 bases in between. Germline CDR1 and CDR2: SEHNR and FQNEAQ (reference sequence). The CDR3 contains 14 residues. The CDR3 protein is CASSLWLSYNEQFF. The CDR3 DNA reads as TGTGCCAGCAGCTTATGGCTTTCCTACAATGAGCAGTTCTTC.

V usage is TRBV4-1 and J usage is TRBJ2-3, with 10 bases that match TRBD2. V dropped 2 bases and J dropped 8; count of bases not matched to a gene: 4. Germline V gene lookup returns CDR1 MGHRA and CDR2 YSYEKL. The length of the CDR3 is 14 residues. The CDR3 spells CASSQSGGAGTQYF. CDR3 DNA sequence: TGCGCCAGCAGCCAAAGCGGGGGGGCTGGTACGCAGTATTTT.

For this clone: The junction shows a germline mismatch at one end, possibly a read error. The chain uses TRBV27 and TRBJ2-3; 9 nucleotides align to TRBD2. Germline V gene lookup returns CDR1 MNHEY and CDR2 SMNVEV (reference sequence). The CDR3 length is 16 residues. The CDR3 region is CASSLSRLVSGRSPTF. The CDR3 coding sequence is TGTGCCAGCAGTTTATCTCGCTTGGTTAGCGGGAGATCACCAACCTTT.

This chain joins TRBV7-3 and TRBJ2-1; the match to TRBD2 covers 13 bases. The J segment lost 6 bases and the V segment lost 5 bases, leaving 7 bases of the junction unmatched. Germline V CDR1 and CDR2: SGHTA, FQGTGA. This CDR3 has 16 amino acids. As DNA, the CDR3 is TGTGCCAGCAGCCCCATGGGACTAGCGGGATTCAATGAGCAGTTCTTC. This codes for CASSPMGLAGFNEQFF.

In DNA form, the CDR3 reads TGTGCCAGCAGCTACGGGACAGCTCCTAATCAGCCCCAGCATTTT. It codes for CASSYGTAPNQPQHF. The genes are TRBV7-9 and TRBJ1-5; TRBD1 matches at 7 bases. This CDR3 region has 15 residues. The germline V gene encodes CDR1 SEHNR and CDR2 FQNEAQ (reference sequence). The V gene end was trimmed by 4 bases and the J gene end by 4 bases; junction bases not matched to a gene: 7.

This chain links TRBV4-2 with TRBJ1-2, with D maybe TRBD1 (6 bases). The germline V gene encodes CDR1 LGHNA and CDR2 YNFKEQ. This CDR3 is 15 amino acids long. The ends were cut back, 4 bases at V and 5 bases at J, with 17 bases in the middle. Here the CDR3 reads CASSPTLQGLYGYTF. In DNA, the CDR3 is TGTGCCAGCAGCCCGACCCTACAGGGTCTTTATGGCTACACCTTC.

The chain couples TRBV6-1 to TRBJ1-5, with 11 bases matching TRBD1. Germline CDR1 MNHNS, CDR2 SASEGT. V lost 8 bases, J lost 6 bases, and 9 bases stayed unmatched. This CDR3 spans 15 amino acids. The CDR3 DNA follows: TGTGCCAGCGCCTCCGGGACAGGGGGATTTCAGCCCCAGCATTTT. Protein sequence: CASASGTGGFQPQHF.

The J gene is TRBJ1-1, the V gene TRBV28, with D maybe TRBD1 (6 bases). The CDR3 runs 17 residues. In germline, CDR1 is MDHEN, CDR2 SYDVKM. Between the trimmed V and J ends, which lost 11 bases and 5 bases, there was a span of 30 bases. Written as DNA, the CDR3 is TGTGCCGCGGGGGACACGACTATCCAGCGGAGGGGGACTGAAGCTTTCTTT. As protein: CAAGDTTIQRRGTEAFF.

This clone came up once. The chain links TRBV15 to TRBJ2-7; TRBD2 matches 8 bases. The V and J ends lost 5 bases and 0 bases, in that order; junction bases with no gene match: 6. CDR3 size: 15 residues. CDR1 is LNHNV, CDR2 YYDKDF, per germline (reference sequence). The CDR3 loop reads CATSFSSGFSYEQYF. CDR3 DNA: TGTGCCACCAGCTTTTCTAGCGGGTTCTCCTACGAGCAGTACTTC.

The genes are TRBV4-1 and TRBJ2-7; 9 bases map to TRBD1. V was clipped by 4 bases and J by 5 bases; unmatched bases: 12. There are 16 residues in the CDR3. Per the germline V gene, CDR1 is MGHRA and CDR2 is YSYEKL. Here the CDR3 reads CASSPMLRDRDNEQYF. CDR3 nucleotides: TGCGCCAGCAGCCCGATGCTCCGGGACAGGGATAACGAGCAGTACTTC.

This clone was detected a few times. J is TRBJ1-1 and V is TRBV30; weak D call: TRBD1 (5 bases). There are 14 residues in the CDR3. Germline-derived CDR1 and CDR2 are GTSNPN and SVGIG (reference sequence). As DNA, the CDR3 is TGTGCAGCACCTCGGAGGGGCGAGAACACTGAAGCTTTCTTT. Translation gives CAAPRRGENTEAFF. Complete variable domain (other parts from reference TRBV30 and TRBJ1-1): SQTIHQWPATLVQPVGSPLSLECTVEGTSNPNLYWYRQAAGRGLQLLFYSVGIGQISSEVPQNLSASRPQDRQFILSSKKLLLSDSGFYLCAAPRRGENTEAFFGQGTRLTVV.

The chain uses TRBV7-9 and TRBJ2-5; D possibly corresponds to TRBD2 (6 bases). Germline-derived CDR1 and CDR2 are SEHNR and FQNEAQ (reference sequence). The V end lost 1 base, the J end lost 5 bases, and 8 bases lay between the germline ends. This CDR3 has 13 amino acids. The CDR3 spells CASSLGGIETQYF. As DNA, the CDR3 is TGTGCCAGCAGCTTAGGCGGGATTGAGACCCAGTACTTC.

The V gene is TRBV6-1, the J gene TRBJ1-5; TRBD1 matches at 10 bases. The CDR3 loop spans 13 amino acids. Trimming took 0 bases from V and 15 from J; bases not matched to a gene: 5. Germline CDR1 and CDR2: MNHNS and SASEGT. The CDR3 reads CASSEALGDRGHF. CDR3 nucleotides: TGTGCCAGCAGTGAAGCGCTTGGGGACAGGGGGCATTTT.

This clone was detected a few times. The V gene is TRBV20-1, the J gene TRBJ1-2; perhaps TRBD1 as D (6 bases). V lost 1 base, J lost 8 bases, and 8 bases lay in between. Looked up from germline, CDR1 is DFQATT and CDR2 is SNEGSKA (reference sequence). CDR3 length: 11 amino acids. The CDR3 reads CSARAGVGYTF. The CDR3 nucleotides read TGCAGTGCTAGAGCAGGGGTCGGCTACACCTTC.